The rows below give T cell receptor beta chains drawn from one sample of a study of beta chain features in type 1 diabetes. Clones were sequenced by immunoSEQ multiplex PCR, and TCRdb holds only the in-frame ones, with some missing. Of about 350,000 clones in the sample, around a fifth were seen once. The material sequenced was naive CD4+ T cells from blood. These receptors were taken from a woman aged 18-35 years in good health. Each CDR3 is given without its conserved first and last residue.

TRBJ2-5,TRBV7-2,ASSFGAEETQY
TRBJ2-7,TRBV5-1,ASSLAPGMNYEQY
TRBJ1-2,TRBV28,ASSVTGSYGYT
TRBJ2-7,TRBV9,ASSPRRGGLYEQY
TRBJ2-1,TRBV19,ASSNRTSGAYNEQF
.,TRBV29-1,SVVVSPNHEQY
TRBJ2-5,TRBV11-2,ASSSPSRETQY
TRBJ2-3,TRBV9,ASSSRDTQY
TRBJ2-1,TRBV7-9,ASSPASVYNEQF
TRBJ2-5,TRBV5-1,ASSLALDRRQETQY
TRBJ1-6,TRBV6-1,ASSEYGRAGSYNSPLH
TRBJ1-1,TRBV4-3,ASSQRRDGNTEAF
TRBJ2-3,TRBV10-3,AISGSPGLAGEADTQY
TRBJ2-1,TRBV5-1,ASSLTGTYNEQF
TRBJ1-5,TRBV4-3,ASSQRGWPQH
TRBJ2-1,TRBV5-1,ASSFEVTGDEQF
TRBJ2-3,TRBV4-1,ASSRILAGGDTQY